This TCR beta chain came from a study of blood T cell repertoires in COVID-19. For the study at large: Nucleic acid was either cDNA or gDNA, and it came from T cells, B-cell-depleted T cells, or PBMCs.

Per the germline V gene, CDR1 is MGHRA and CDR2 is YSYEKL. V lost 3 bases to trimming and J lost 10 bases; unmatched junction nucleotides: 7. The CDR3 covers 15 residues. TCRdb keeps only in-frame clones here, not all; method: immunoSEQ multiplex PCR. The sample carries approximately 300,000 clones, about nine tenths recorded once. Participants came from fewer than 25 US areas, aged about 18 to 89 years. All recovered Cohort 3 donors got two negative PCRs, got clearance, or saw symptom resolution. The sample comprised PBMCs or T cells enriched from blood (not recorded which). The receptor comes from a man between 60 and 75 years old who had recovered from COVID-19. V and J are TRBV4-1 and TRBJ2-1; 12 bases fit TRBD2. The CDR3 nucleotides are TGCGCCAGCAGCCAGGGGACTAGCGGGTATTGGGAGCAGTTCTTC. Protein sequence: CASSQGTSGYWEQFF.